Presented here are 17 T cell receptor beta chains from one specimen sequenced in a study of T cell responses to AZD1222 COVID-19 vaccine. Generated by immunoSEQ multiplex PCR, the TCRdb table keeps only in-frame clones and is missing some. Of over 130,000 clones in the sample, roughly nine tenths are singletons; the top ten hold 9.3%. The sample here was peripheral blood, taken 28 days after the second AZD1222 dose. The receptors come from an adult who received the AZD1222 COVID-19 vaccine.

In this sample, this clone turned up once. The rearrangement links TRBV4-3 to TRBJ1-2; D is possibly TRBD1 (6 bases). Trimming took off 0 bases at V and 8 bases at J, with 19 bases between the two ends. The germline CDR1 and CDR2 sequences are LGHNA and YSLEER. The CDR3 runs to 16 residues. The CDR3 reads CASSQEVTGSSGGYTF. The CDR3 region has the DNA TGCGCCAGCAGCCAAGAAGTGACAGGCTCGTCGGGAGGCTACACCTTC.

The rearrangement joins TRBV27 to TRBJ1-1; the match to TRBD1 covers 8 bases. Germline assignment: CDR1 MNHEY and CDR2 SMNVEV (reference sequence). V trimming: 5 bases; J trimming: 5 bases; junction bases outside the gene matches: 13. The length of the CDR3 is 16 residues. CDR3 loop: CASSNSLQGAETEAFF. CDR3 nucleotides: TGTGCCAGCAGTAATTCACTTCAGGGGGCCGAAACTGAAGCTTTCTTT.

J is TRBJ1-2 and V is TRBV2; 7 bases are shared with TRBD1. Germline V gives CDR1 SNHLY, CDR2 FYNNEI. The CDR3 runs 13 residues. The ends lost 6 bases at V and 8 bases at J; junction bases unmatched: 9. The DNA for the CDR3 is TGTGCCAGCAGGGAACAGGGGCTGGGGGGCTACACCTTC. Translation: CASREQGLGGYTF.

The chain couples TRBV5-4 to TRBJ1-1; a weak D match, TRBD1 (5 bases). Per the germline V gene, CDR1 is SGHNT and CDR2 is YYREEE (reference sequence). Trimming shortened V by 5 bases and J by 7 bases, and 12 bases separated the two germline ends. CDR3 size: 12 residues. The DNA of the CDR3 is TGTGCCAGCAGTCAGGGTCTTAATGAAGCTTTCTTT. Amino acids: CASSQGLNEAFF. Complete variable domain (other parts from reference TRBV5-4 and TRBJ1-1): ETGVTQSPTHLIKTRGQQVTLRCSSQSGHNTVSWYQQALGQGPQFIFQYYREEENGRGNFPPRFSGLQFPNYSSELNVNALELDDSALYLCASSQGLNEAFFGQGTRLTVV.

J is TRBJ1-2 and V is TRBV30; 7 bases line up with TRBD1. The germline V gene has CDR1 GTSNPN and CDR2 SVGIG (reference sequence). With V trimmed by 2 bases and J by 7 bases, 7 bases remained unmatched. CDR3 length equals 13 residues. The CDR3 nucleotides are TGTGCCTGGAGTTTACAAACAGGGGCTGGCTACACCTTC. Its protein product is CAWSLQTGAGYTF.

The CDR3 DNA is TGTGCCAGCAGTCGCACACCCCGGGACAGCGAGCAGTACTTC. The encoded protein is CASSRTPRDSEQYF. The gene calls are TRBV7-8 and TRBJ2-7; 7 nucleotides line up with TRBD1. J lost 6 bases, V lost 6 bases, and 11 bases had no gene match. CDR1 and CDR2 from the germline V gene are SGHVS and FQNEAQ. This CDR3 spans 14 amino acids.

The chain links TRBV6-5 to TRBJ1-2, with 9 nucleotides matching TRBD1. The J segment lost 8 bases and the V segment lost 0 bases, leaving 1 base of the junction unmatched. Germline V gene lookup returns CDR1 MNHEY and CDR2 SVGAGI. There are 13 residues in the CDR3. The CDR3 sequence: CASSYSGQGGYTF. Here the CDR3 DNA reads TGTGCCAGCAGTTACTCCGGACAGGGGGGCTACACCTTC.

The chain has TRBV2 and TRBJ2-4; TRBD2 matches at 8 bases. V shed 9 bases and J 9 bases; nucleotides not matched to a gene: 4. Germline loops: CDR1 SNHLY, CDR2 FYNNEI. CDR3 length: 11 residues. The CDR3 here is CASELAVIQYF. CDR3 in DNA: TGTGCCAGTGAACTAGCGGTCATTCAGTACTTC.

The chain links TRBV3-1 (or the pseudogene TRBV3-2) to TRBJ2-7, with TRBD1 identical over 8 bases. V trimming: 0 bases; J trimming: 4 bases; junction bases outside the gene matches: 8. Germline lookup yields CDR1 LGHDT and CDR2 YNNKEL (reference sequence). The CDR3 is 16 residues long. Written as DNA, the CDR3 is TGTGCCAGCAGCCAAGAATTCCGGACAGGGTCTTACGAGCAGTACTTC. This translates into CASSQEFRTGSYEQYF.

The CDR3 DNA reads TGTGCCAGCAGCTGGGCTAAGGGAGAAAAACTGTTTTTT. This gives the protein CASSWAKGEKLFF. The chain uses TRBV7-8 and TRBJ1-4; D call uncertain. This CDR3 is 13 amino acids long. With 4 bases removed from V and 8 bases from J, the gap between germline ends came to 11 bases. The V gene's germline CDR1 is SGHVS and CDR2 FQNEAQ.

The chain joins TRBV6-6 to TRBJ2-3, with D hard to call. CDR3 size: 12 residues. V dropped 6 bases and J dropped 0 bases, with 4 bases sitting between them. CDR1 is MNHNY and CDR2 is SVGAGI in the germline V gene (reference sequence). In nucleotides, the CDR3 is TGTGCCAGCAGGGGTAGCACAGATACGCAGTATTTT. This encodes CASRGSTDTQYF.

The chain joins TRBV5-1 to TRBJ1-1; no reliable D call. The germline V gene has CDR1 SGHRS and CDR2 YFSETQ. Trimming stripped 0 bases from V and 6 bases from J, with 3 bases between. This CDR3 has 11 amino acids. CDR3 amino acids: CASSLEAEAFF. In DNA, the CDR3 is TGCGCCAGCAGCTTGGAAGCTGAAGCTTTCTTT.

This CDR3 reads CASVSQRGPQQPQHF. CDR3 bases: TGTGCCAGCGTTTCTCAGAGGGGGCCCCAACAGCCCCAGCATTTT. The chain couples TRBV28 to TRBJ1-5; 7 nucleotides match TRBD1. CDR1 and CDR2 (germline): MDHEN, SYDVKM. The CDR3 is 15 amino acids. V dropped 8 bases and J dropped 7; count of bases not matched to a gene: 14.

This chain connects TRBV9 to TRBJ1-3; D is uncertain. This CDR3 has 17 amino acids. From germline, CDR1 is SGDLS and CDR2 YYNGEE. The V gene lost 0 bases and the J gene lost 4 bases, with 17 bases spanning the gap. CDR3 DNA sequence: TGTGCCAGCAGCGTAGGAAACCAGGTCGGATGGGGAAACACCATATATTTT. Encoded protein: CASSVGNQVGWGNTIYF.

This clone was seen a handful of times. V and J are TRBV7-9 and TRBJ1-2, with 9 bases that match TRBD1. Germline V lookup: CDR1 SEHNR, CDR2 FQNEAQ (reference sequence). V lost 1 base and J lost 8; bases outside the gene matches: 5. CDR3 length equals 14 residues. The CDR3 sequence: CASSLEGQGRGYTF. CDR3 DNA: TGTGCCAGCAGCTTAGAGGGACAGGGTAGGGGCTACACCTTC.

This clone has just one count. Written as DNA, the CDR3 is TGCGCCAGCAGCTTGGATGGGGGGGCCTACAATGAGCAGTTCTTC. Translated, it gives CASSLDGGAYNEQFF. The chain employs TRBV5-1 and TRBJ2-1; the match to TRBD2 covers 7 bases. From germline, CDR1 is SGHRS and CDR2 YFSETQ. The CDR3 totals 15 residues. Trimming at V came to 0 bases and at J to 2 bases, leaving 2 bases not matched to a gene.

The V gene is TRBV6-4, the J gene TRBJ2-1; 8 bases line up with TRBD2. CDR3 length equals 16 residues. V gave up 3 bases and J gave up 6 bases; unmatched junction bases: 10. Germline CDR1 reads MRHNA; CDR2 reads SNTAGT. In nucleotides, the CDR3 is TGTGCCAGCAGTGAACAGGCGGGGGGCCGGGGCAATGAGCAGTTCTTC. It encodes CASSEQAGGRGNEQFF.